One T cell receptor beta chain is described in this entry. Its antigen is unknown. This sample is part of a study of T-cell reconstitution after alpha-beta-depleted transplantation in children. The library targeted TCRbeta and was prepared with unique molecular identifiers. TCRdb re-called the PCR reads through MiXCR, storing one row per CDR3 protein. The profile shows about 580,000 distinct CDR3 sequences, 20% to 25% of them singletons. Trimming took off 1 base at V and 0 bases at J, with 19 bases between the two ends. The CDR3 totals 17 residues. Germline V gene lookup returns CDR1 DFQATT and CDR2 SNEGSKA (reference sequence). Study-level results: Reported findings indicate that, about two months after transplant, alpha-beta T cells came from several hundred expanded clones, which were derived from non-depleted graft cells. Newly produced T cells mostly accounted for T-cell counts and diversity one year post-transplant.

This material consisted of PBMCs, mostly from graft donor cells, taken 360 days after TCRalphabeta/CD19-depleted stem cell transplant. The source is a boy under two years old who had a stem cell transplant for acute myeloid leukemia, so the T cells may come from the graft donor. The V call is TRBV20-1, the J call TRBJ2-7; D is unresolved. CDR3 bases: TGCAGTGCTAGAGTGTATGGGTCCCAAATGAACTCCTACGAGCAGTACGTC. Amino acid sequence: CSARVYGSQMNSYEQYV.